This T cell receptor (beta chain) originates from a study of T cells in Graves' hyperthyroidism and ophthalmopathy. CDR1 is MNHNS, CDR2 SASEGT, per germline. With 8 bases clipped from V and 3 bases from J, the junction kept 3 bases outside the gene matches. The CDR3 contains 13 residues. RNA transcripts gave rise to amplified TCR beta CDR3 regions. TCR CDR3 regions were first amplified by RT-PCR with HTBI primers. TCRdb re-called the multiplex PCR reads with MiXCR, one entry per CDR3 protein. The profile shows around 370,000 distinct CDR3 sequences, 18% of them singletons. This clonotype was counted at least ten times.

The sample taken for sequencing was blood. This chain links TRBV6-1 with TRBJ2-2, with 7 bases lining up with TRBD1. This receptor was obtained from a man aged 18 to 29 with Graves' ophthalmopathy. CDR3 nucleotides: TGTGCCAGCCGGGACAGACACACCGGGGAGCTGTTTTTT. It specifies CASRDRHTGELFF.